The next 10 T cell receptor beta chains were all read from a single sample in a study of cytomegalovirus exposure and HLA in healthy donors. Profiled with immunoSEQ multiplex PCR; TCRdb holds only in-frame clones, not every one. The sample yields some 90,000 clones, around 88% seen once. The sequencing input was PBMCs. These receptors were taken from a woman in her 30s in good health and CMV-seronegative.

V is TRBV5-1 and J is TRBJ2-7; 7 positions agree with TRBD2. CDR3 size: 14 residues. Germline V CDR1 and CDR2: SGHRS, YFSETQ. Trimming at V came to 7 bases and at J to 6 bases, leaving 13 bases not matched to a gene. CDR3 coding DNA: TGCGCCAGCGCTGTTCAGGGAGGGTTTGGCGAGCAGTACTTC. Residues: CASAVQGGFGEQYF.

V and J are TRBV10-3 and TRBJ2-1, with 13 bases identical to TRBD2. This CDR3 region has 18 residues. V was pared by 4 bases and J by 2 bases, with 8 bases of the junction left unmatched. The germline V gene has CDR1 ENHRY and CDR2 SYGVKD. CDR3 in DNA: TGTGCCATCAGTGGACTAGCGGGGGGCCGCTCGACCTACAATGAGCAGTTCTTC. Translation gives CAISGLAGGRSTYNEQFF.

The V gene is TRBV13, the J gene TRBJ1-3, with TRBD1 as a possible D gene (6 bases). There are 14 residues in the CDR3. Germline V gives CDR1 PRHDT, CDR2 FYEKMQ (reference sequence). The V gene lost 5 bases and the J gene lost 4 bases, with 12 bases spanning the gap. The CDR3 spells CASSQTGTGNTIYF. The CDR3 DNA reads as TGTGCCAGCAGCCAAACCGGGACAGGAAACACCATATATTTT.

The chain has TRBV11-2 and TRBJ2-3, with TRBD2 matching 12 bases. Germline CDR1 and CDR2: SGHAT and FQNNGV. V lost 7 bases to trimming and J lost 7 bases; unmatched junction nucleotides: 9. This CDR3 is 15 amino acids long. CDR3 sequence reads: CASTSLAGGSNTQYF. CDR3 DNA sequence: TGTGCCAGCACCTCACTAGCGGGAGGCTCTAATACGCAGTATTTT. The entire variable domain, with the rest obtained from reference TRBV11-2 and TRBJ2-3, is as follows: EAGVAQSPRYKIIEKRQSVAFWCNPISGHATLYWYQQILGQGPKLLIQFQNNGVVDDSQLPKDRFSAERLKGVDSTLKIQPAKLEDSAVYLCASTSLAGGSNTQYFGPGTRLTVL.

V is TRBV28 and J is TRBJ1-5, with 7 positions matching TRBD1. Germline lookup yields CDR1 MDHEN and CDR2 SYDVKM. The CDR3 totals 19 residues. V lost 2 bases to trimming and J lost 9 bases; unmatched junction nucleotides: 22. For the CDR3, the DNA is TGTGCCAGCAGTTTAAGGGGGTGGCGGTACAGGGGAGCTCTGTCGCCCCAGCATTTT. Its protein product is CASSLRGWRYRGALSPQHF.

The chain combines TRBV27 with TRBJ2-3; 11 bases map to TRBD2. The V gene end was trimmed by 5 bases and the J gene end by 3 bases; junction bases not matched to a gene: 4. The CDR3 has 15 residues. CDR1 and CDR2 from the germline V gene are MNHEY and SMNVEV (reference sequence). CDR3 nucleotide sequence: TGTGCCAGCAGTGCCGGGACTAGCGGAACAGATACGCAGTATTTT. It encodes CASSAGTSGTDTQYF.

The chain has TRBV4-1 and TRBJ1-6, with 7 bases matching TRBD1. Germline V gene lookup returns CDR1 MGHRA and CDR2 YSYEKL. This CDR3 is 15 amino acids long. The ends lost 4 bases at V and 6 bases at J; junction bases unmatched: 6. The CDR3 region is CASSPTGSINSPLHF. The CDR3 DNA sequence: TGCGCCAGCAGCCCGACAGGGTCCATTAATTCACCCCTCCACTTT.

The gene calls are TRBV10-1 and TRBJ2-1, with D tentatively TRBD1 (6 bases). The CDR3 is 15 amino acids. Looked up from germline, CDR1 is WNHNN and CDR2 is SYGVQD (reference sequence). The V gene lost 3 bases and the J gene lost 0 bases, with 9 bases spanning the gap. CDR3 protein: CASSERGSSYNEQFF. The CDR3 nucleotides read TGCGCCAGCAGTGAAAGGGGGAGCTCCTACAATGAGCAGTTCTTC.

The rearrangement links TRBV5-1 to TRBJ2-1; D may be TRBD1 (6 bases). Germline-derived CDR1 and CDR2 are SGHRS and YFSETQ. The CDR3 length is 18 residues. V gave up 1 base and J gave up 3 bases, with 20 bases separating them. CDR3 bases: TGCGCCAGCAGCTTGCTACAATCGACAGGCCCGATCTACAATGAGCAGTTCTTC. Translated, it gives CASSLLQSTGPIYNEQFF.

The chain links TRBV28 to TRBJ2-7; D perhaps matches TRBD2 (6 bases). Germline-derived CDR1 and CDR2 are MDHEN and SYDVKM. CDR3 length: 15 amino acids. V lost 6 bases and J lost 3, with 18 bases in between. Here the CDR3 reads CASSWTGELFYEQYF. In DNA form, the CDR3 reads TGTGCCAGCAGCTGGACGGGGGAACTGTTCTACGAGCAGTACTTC.